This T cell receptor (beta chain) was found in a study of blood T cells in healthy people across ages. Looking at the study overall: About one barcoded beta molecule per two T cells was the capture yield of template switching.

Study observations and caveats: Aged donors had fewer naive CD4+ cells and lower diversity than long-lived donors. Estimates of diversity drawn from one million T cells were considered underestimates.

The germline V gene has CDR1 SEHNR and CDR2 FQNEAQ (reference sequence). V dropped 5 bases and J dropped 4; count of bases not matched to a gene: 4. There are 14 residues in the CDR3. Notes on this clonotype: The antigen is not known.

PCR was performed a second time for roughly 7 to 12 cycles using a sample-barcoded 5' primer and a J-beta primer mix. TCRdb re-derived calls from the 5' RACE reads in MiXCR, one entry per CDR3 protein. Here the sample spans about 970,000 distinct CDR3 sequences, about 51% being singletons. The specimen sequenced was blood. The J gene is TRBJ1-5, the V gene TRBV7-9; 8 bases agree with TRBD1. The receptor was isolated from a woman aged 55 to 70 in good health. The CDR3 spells CASSRTGTNQPQHF. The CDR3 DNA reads TGTGCCAGCAGCAGGACAGGGACGAATCAGCCCCAGCATTTT.